This TCR beta chain emerged from a study of cytomegalovirus exposure and HLA in healthy donors. Study observations and caveats: A later analysis found that most CMV-associated TCR beta chains appeared HLA-restricted. Later on, an analysis tied approximately 17,000 TCR beta sequences to HLA alleles at 0.05 false discovery rate.

PCR amplification relied on 60 Vbeta primers (plus 13 Jbeta primers). The table came from immunoSEQ multiplex PCR; TCRdb's copy has only in-frame clones and leaves some out. Of around 97,000 clones in the sample, approximately 73% were seen once. Trimming left V 4 bases short and J 0 bases short, with 14 bases between. Per the germline V gene, CDR1 is SGHRS and CDR2 is YFSETQ. The CDR3 runs to 16 residues. This clone was seen just once. What it recognizes is unknown. Source material: PBMCs. This chain connects TRBV5-1 to TRBJ1-3; perhaps TRBD1 as D (6 bases). This clonotype was sampled from a woman aged 18 to 35 in good health and CMV-seropositive. CDR3 in amino acids: CASSHDRTVSGNTIYF. DNA for the CDR3: TGCGCCAGCAGCCATGACAGGACCGTCTCTGGAAACACCATATATTTT.